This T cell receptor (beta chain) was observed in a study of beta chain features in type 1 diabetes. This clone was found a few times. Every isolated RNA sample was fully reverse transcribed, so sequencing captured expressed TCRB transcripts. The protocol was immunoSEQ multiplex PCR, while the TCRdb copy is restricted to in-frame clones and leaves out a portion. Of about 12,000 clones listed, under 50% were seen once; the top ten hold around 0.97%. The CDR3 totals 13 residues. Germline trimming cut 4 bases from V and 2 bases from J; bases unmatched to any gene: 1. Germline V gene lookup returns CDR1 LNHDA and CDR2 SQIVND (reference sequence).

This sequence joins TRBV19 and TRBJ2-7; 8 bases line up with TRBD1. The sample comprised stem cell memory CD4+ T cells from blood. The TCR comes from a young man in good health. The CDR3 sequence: CASSKDRAYEQYF. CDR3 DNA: TGTGCCAGTAGTAAGGACAGGGCCTACGAGCAGTACTTC. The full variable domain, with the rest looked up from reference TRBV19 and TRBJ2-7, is DGGITQSPKYLFRKEGQNVTLSCEQNLNHDAMYWYRQDPGQGLRLIYYSQIVNDFQKGDIAEGYSVSREKKESFPLTVTSAQKNPTAFYLCASSKDRAYEQYFGPGTRLTVT.